This T cell receptor (beta chain) originates from a study of T-cell reconstitution after alpha-beta-depleted transplantation in children. General study points: T-cell numbers and diversity one year post-transplant derived largely from freshly generated T cells. Several hundred rapidly expanded clones from non-depleted graft cells reportedly supplied alpha-beta T cells about two months post-transplant.

Unique molecular identifiers were incorporated into the prepared TCRbeta library. TCRdb reanalysed the PCR reads using MiXCR and keeps one entry per CDR3 protein. This sample carries over 120,000 distinct CDR3 sequences, 8.5% to 10% of them seen once, and the ten largest clones take 15% to 20%. By share, this clonotype counts as medium-sized. Its antigen is currently unknown. The sample was PBMCs, mostly from graft donor cells, taken 180 days after TCRalphabeta/CD19-depleted stem cell transplant. The clonotype comes from a female patient aged 2-15 years who had a stem cell transplant for congenital amegakaryocytic thrombocytopenia, so the T cells may come from the graft donor.

CDR3 nucleotide sequence: TGCGCCAGCAGCTTGGTTCAGCAGAGACAAGAGACCCAGTACTTC. This sequence encodes CASSLVQQRQETQYF. This chain links TRBV5-1 with TRBJ2-5, with unresolved D. The CDR3 has 15 residues. Germline CDR1 SGHRS, CDR2 YFSETQ. Trimming stripped 0 bases from V and 2 bases from J, with 11 bases between.